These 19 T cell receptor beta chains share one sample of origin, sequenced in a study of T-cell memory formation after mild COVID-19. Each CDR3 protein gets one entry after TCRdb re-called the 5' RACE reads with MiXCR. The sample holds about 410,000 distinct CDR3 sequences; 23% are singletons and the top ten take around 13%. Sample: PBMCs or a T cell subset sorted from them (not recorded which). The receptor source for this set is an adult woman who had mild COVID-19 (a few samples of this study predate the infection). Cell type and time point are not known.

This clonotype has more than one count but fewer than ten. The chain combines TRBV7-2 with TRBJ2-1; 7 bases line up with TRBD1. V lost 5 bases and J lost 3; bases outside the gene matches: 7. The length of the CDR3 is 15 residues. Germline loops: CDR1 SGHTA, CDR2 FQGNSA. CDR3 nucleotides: TGTGCCAGCAGCCATGACAGGGATCTCTACAATGAGCAGTTCTTC. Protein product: CASSHDRDLYNEQFF.

The CDR3 region is CASSLVGLAGGMIHEQYF. The CDR3 DNA follows: TGTGCCAGCAGCTTAGTCGGTCTAGCGGGAGGAATGATCCACGAGCAGTACTTC. The V call is TRBV7-9, the J call TRBJ2-7, with 11 nucleotides matching TRBD2. The CDR3 runs to 18 residues. The germline CDR1 and CDR2 sequences are SEHNR and FQNEAQ (reference sequence). V gave up 1 base and J gave up 5 bases; unmatched junction bases: 13. Full variable domain (remainder filled in from reference TRBV7-9 and TRBJ2-7): DTGVSQNPRHKITKRGQNVTFRCDPISEHNRLYWYRQTLGQGPEFLTYFQNEAQLEKSRLLSDRFSAERPKGSFSTLEIQRTEQGDSAMYLCASSLVGLAGGMIHEQYFGPGTRLTVT.

CDR3 sequence (DNA): TGTGCCAGCAGCACGACTAGCGGGACGACGTACGAGCAGTACTTC. Protein: CASSTTSGTTYEQYF. The chain combines TRBV11-1 with TRBJ2-7; 11 nucleotides line up with TRBD2. Germline V gene data show CDR1 as SGHAT and CDR2 as FQDESV (reference sequence). The trim removed 5 bases at V and 4 bases at J, leaving 7 bases unmatched. The CDR3 is 15 residues long.

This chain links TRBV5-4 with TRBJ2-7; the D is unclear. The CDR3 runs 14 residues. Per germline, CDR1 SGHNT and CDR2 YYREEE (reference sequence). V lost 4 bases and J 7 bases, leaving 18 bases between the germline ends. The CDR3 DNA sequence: TGTGCCAGCAGCACCAGGTCTCCGGAAGGGGAGCAGTACTTC. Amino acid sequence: CASSTRSPEGEQYF.

CDR3 sequence reads: CSARRGLNTEAFF. CDR3 DNA: TGCAGTGCTAGGAGAGGGTTGAACACTGAAGCTTTCTTT. The chain recombines TRBV20-1 with TRBJ1-1, with no clear D. Trimming pared 3 bases from V and 0 bases from J, leaving 8 bases between. The germline V gene has CDR1 DFQATT and CDR2 SNEGSKA (reference sequence). There are 13 residues in the CDR3.

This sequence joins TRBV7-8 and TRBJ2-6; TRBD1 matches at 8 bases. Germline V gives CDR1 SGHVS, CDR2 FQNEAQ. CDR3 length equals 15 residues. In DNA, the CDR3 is TGTGTCTCGGACAGGGTAGCCTCTGGGGCCAACGTCCTGACTTTC. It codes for CVSDRVASGANVLTF.

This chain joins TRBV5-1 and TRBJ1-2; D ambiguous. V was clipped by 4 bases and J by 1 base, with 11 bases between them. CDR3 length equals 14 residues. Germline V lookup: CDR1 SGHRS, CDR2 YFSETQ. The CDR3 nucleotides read TGCGCCAGCAGCGTGGACGGGGTTAACTATGGCTACACCTTC. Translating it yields CASSVDGVNYGYTF. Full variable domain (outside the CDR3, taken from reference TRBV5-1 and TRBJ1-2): KAGVTQTPRYLIKTRGQQVTLSCSPISGHRSVSWYQQTPGQGLQFLFEYFSETQRNKGNFPGRFSGRQFSNSRSEMNVSTLELGDSALYLCASSVDGVNYGYTFGSGTRLTVV.

CDR3 DNA: TGTGCCAGCAGAGGTCCGTCTATGAGCTACACCTTC. Translating gives CASRGPSMSYTF. This sequence joins TRBV2 and TRBJ1-2, with D uncertain. Germline CDR1 and CDR2: SNHLY and FYNNEI. CDR3 length equals 12 residues. The V end lost 6 bases, the J end lost 9 bases, and 14 bases lay between the germline ends.

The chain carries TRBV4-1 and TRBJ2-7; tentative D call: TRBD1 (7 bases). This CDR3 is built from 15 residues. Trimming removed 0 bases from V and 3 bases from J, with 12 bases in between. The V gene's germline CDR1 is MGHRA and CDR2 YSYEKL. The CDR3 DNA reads TGCGCCAGCAGCCAAGAGGGGGGACAGTACTACGAGCAGTACTTC. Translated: CASSQEGGQYYEQYF.

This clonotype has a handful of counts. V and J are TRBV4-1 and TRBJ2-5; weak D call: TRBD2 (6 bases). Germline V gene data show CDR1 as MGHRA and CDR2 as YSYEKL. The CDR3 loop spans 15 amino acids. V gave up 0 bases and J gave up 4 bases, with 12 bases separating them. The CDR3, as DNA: TGCGCCAGCAGCCAAGAGCGGGGAAGGCGAGAGACCCAGTACTTC. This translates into CASSQERGRRETQYF.

CDR3 DNA sequence: TGTGCCAGCAGCGTAACTAGCTTAGGTACCGGGGAGCTGTTTTTT. Amino acids: CASSVTSLGTGELFF. The gene calls are TRBV9 and TRBJ2-2, with a possible D match to TRBD2 (6 bases). The ends were cut back, 1 base at V and 5 bases at J, with 12 bases in the middle. CDR3 size: 15 residues. CDR1 is SGDLS, CDR2 YYNGEE, per germline. Full variable domain (remainder filled in from reference TRBV9 and TRBJ2-2): DSGVTQTPKHLITATGQRVTLRCSPRSGDLSVYWYQQSLDQGLQFLIQYYNGEERAKGNILERFSAQQFPDLHSELNLSSLELGDSALYFCASSVTSLGTGELFFGEGSRLTVL.

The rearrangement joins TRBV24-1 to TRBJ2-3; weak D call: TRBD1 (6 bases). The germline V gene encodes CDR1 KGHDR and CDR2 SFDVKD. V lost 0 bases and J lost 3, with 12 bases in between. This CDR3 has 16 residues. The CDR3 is CATSDLGGGWTDTQYF. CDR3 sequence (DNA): TGTGCCACCAGTGATTTGGGGGGCGGTTGGACAGATACGCAGTATTTT.

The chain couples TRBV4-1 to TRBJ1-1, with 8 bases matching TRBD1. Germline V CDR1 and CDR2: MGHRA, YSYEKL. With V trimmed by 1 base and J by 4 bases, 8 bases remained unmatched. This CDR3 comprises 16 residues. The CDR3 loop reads CASSQALDRGFTEAFF. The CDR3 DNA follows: TGCGCCAGCAGCCAAGCGCTCGACAGGGGATTCACTGAAGCTTTCTTT.

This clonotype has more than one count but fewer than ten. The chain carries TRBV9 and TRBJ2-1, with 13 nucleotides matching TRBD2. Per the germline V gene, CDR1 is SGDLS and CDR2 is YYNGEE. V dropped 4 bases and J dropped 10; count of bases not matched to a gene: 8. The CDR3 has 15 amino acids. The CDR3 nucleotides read TGTGCCAGCAGCCCCCCGGGACTAGCGGGACAAGAGCAGTTCTTC. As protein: CASSPPGLAGQEQFF.

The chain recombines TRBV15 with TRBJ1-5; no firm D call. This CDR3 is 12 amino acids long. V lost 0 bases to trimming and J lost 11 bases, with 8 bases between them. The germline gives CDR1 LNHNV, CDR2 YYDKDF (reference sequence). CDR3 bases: TGTGCCACCAGCAGAGATATGGCTTCCCAGCATTTT. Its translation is CATSRDMASQHF.

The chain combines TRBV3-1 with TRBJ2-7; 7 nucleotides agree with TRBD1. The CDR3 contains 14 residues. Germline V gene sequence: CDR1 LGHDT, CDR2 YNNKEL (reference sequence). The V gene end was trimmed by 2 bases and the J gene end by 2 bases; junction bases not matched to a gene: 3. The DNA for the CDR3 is TGTGCCAGCAGCCAAAGGGGGACAGCCTACGAGCAGTACTTC. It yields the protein CASSQRGTAYEQYF.

CDR3 DNA: TGTGCCAGCTCACCGACAGTCCCAGAAGCTTTCTTT. Translating gives CASSPTVPEAFF. The chain combines TRBV18 with TRBJ1-1; the D gene is possibly TRBD1 (5 bases). Trimming removed 3 bases at V and 8 bases at J, with 10 bases between. Germline V gene lookup returns CDR1 KGHSH and CDR2 LQKENI. The length of the CDR3 is 12 residues. Looking up the rest from reference TRBV18 and TRBJ1-1 gives the full variable domain: NAGVMQNPRHLVRRRGQEARLRCSPMKGHSHVYWYRQLPEEGLKFMVYLQKENIIDESGMPKERFSAEFPKEGPSILRIQQVVRGDSAAYFCASSPTVPEAFFGQGTRLTVV.

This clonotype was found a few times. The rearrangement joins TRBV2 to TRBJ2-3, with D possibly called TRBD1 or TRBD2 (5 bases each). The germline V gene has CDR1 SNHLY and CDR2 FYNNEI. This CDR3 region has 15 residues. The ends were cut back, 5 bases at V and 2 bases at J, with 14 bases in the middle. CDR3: CASSQENGATDTQYF. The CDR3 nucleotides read TGTGCCAGCAGTCAGGAGAACGGGGCCACAGATACGCAGTATTTT. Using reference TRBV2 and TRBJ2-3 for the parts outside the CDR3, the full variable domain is EPEVTQTPSHQVTQMGQEVILRCVPISNHLYFYWYRQILGQKVEFLVSFYNNEISEKSEIFDDQFSVERPDGSNFTLKIRSTKLEDSAMYFCASSQENGATDTQYFGPGTRLTVL.

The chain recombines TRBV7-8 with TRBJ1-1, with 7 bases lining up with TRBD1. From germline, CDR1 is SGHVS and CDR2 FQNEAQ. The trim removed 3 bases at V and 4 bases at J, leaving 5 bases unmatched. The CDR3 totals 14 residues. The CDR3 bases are TGTGCCAGCAGCTTGTCGACAGGGTCCACTGAAGCTTTCTTT. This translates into CASSLSTGSTEAFF.